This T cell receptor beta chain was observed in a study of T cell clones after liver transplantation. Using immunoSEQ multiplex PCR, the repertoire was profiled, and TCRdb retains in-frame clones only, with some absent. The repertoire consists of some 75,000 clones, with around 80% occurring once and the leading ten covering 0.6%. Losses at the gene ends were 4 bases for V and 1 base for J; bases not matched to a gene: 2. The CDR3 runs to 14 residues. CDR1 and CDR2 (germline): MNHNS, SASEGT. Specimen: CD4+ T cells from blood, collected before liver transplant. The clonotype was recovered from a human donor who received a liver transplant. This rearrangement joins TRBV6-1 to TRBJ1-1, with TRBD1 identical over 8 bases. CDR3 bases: TGTGCCAGCAGTGTCACAGGGGGGAACACTGAAGCTTTCTTT. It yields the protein CASSVTGGNTEAFF.